Following are 19 T cell receptor beta chains from one sample sequenced in a study of cytomegalovirus exposure and HLA in healthy donors. PCR used 60 Vbeta primers and 13 Jbeta primers. Profiling relied on immunoSEQ multiplex PCR, and the TCRdb table lists in-frame clones only, not all of them. The data show fewer than 80,000 clones, 79% seen once. Sequencing input: PBMCs. Receptors were obtained from a man aged 25 to 40 in good health and CMV-seronegative.

The V call is TRBV7-9, the J call TRBJ2-1; 7 nucleotides agree with TRBD2. The CDR3 covers 13 residues. Germline V gives CDR1 SEHNR, CDR2 FQNEAQ (reference sequence). The ends lost 10 bases at V and 1 base at J; junction bases unmatched: 4. The chain's CDR3 is CATPGLSYNEQFF. Here the CDR3 DNA reads TGTGCCACGCCGGGACTATCCTACAATGAGCAGTTCTTC. Full variable domain (remainder filled in from reference TRBV7-9 and TRBJ2-1): DTGVSQNPRHKITKRGQNVTFRCDPISEHNRLYWYRQTLGQGPEFLTYFQNEAQLEKSRLLSDRFSAERPKGSFSTLEIQRTEQGDSAMYLCATPGLSYNEQFFGPGTRLTVL.

The chain couples TRBV6-5 to TRBJ1-2; a possible D gene is TRBD1 (6 bases). The germline gives CDR1 MNHEY, CDR2 SVGAGI. Trimming removed 7 bases from V and 4 bases from J, with 13 bases in between. CDR3 length equals 13 residues. CDR3 in DNA: TGTGCCAGCACTAGGGGGAGGGGCTATGGCTACACCTTC. Amino acid sequence: CASTRGRGYGYTF.

CDR3 residues: CASSWGQGSEKLFF. The CDR3 coding sequence is TGTGCCAGCTCATGGGGACAGGGAAGTGAAAAACTGTTTTTT. The V gene is TRBV18, the J gene TRBJ1-4, with TRBD1 matching 9 bases. Germline V gene sequence: CDR1 KGHSH, CDR2 LQKENI. The CDR3 has 14 residues. Trimming removed 5 bases from V and 7 bases from J; junction bases left unmatched: 5. The whole variable domain, remainder taken from reference TRBV18 and TRBJ1-4, is NAGVMQNPRHLVRRRGQEARLRCSPMKGHSHVYWYRQLPEEGLKFMVYLQKENIIDESGMPKERFSAEFPKEGPSILRIQQVVRGDSAAYFCASSWGQGSEKLFFGSGTQLSVL.

The rearrangement uses TRBV18 and TRBJ1-2; 7 bases are a match to TRBD1. The germline V gene encodes CDR1 KGHSH and CDR2 LQKENI. The CDR3 covers 15 residues. The V segment lost 1 base and the J segment 9 bases; nucleotides outside the gene matches: 11. The CDR3 DNA follows: TGTGCCAGCTCACCACAAAGTGGGACAGCCCCGCGCTACACCTTC. Translating it yields CASSPQSGTAPRYTF.

CDR3 sequence reads: CASSLGFGRVTDTQYF. For the CDR3, the DNA is TGTGCCAGCAGCTTAGGCTTCGGCAGGGTGACAGATACGCAGTATTTT. V usage is TRBV7-9 and J usage is TRBJ2-3, with D perhaps TRBD1 (5 bases). The CDR3 is 16 residues long. The germline V gene has CDR1 SEHNR and CDR2 FQNEAQ (reference sequence). V lost 1 base and J 3 bases, leaving 14 bases between the germline ends. Full variable domain (missing parts from reference TRBV7-9 and TRBJ2-3): DTGVSQNPRHKITKRGQNVTFRCDPISEHNRLYWYRQTLGQGPEFLTYFQNEAQLEKSRLLSDRFSAERPKGSFSTLEIQRTEQGDSAMYLCASSLGFGRVTDTQYFGPGTRLTVL.

This chain joins TRBV27 and TRBJ2-3; a possible D gene is TRBD1 (6 bases). Germline CDR1 and CDR2: MNHEY and SMNVEV (reference sequence). V lost 5 bases and J 2 bases, leaving 11 bases between the germline ends. The CDR3 is 14 residues long. Written as DNA, the CDR3 is TGTGCCAGCAGTCCAGGGGTCTTCACAGATACGCAGTATTTT. Amino acids: CASSPGVFTDTQYF.

The chain links TRBV7-2 to TRBJ1-2, with TRBD1 identical over 9 bases. CDR3 length: 14 residues. The germline V gene has CDR1 SGHTA and CDR2 FQGNSA. Trimming cost V 4 bases and J 7 bases; bases outside gene matches: 7. This CDR3 is CASSSKWTGVGYTF. The DNA for the CDR3 is TGTGCCAGCAGCTCCAAATGGACAGGGGTTGGCTACACCTTC.

The chain links TRBV5-1 to TRBJ1-2; D is uncertain. This CDR3 is 15 amino acids long. Germline V gene sequence: CDR1 SGHRS, CDR2 YFSETQ. V was pared by 0 bases and J by 2 bases, with 11 bases between. CDR3 nucleotide sequence: TGCGCCAGCAGCTTGGATTATAGCAGAAACTATGGCTACACCTTC. This gives the protein CASSLDYSRNYGYTF.

Written as DNA, the CDR3 is TGCAGCGCCGACAGGGGTCTCTACAATGAGCAGTTCTTC. Translation gives CSADRGLYNEQFF. The genes are TRBV29-1 and TRBJ2-1, with 8 bases lining up with TRBD1. J lost 3 bases, V lost 7 bases, and 5 bases had no gene match. From germline, CDR1 is SQVTM and CDR2 ANQGSEA. CDR3 length equals 13 residues.

This clone has a single count. J is TRBJ1-4 and V is TRBV19; D remains unclear. CDR3 length equals 15 residues. V gave up 7 bases and J gave up 4 bases, with 16 bases separating them. Per germline, CDR1 LNHDA and CDR2 SQIVND (reference sequence). The CDR3 nucleotides read TGTGCCAGTAAGCGCAATAACTCCTTTAATGAAAAACTGTTTTTT. It translates to CASKRNNSFNEKLFF.

The chain recombines TRBV5-4 with TRBJ2-3; TRBD1 matches 7 bases. Germline CDR1 and CDR2: SGHNT and YYREEE (reference sequence). The CDR3 length is 17 residues. Losses at the gene ends were 2 bases for V and 4 bases for J; bases not matched to a gene: 13. CDR3 in DNA: TGTGCCAGCAGCTTACAGGGGCGTGGAAGCACGGCAGATACGCAGTATTTT. Residues: CASSLQGRGSTADTQYF.

The chain combines TRBV18 with TRBJ2-7; TRBD1 matches 9 bases. Trimming removed 3 bases from V and 5 bases from J; junction bases left unmatched: 5. The CDR3 is 14 amino acids. CDR1 and CDR2 from the germline V gene are KGHSH and LQKENI. CDR3 residues: CASSPKGQGNEQYF. In DNA form, the CDR3 reads TGTGCCAGCTCACCTAAGGGACAGGGTAACGAGCAGTACTTC.

The chain links TRBV10-2 to TRBJ2-2; the match to TRBD1 covers 8 bases. The CDR3 has 16 amino acids. The germline gives CDR1 WSHSY, CDR2 SAAADI. J was trimmed by 9 bases and V by 7 bases; bases with no gene match: 16. The CDR3 nucleotides read TGCGCCAGCAAGGCCGGGACAGGCCCGCTTTGGAGGGAGCTGTTTTTT. Translating it yields CASKAGTGPLWRELFF.

This clone was counted a few times. V and J are TRBV5-4 and TRBJ1-1; the D gene is possibly TRBD1 (5 bases). V lost 1 base to trimming and J lost 6 bases, with 13 bases between them. The CDR3 length is 14 residues. The germline CDR1 and CDR2 sequences are SGHNT and YYREEE (reference sequence). The CDR3 reads CASSLPGVRSEAFF. In DNA form, the CDR3 reads TGTGCCAGCAGCTTGCCGGGGGTTAGGTCTGAAGCTTTCTTT. The complete variable domain, with remaining parts taken from reference TRBV5-4 and TRBJ1-1, reads ETGVTQSPTHLIKTRGQQVTLRCSSQSGHNTVSWYQQALGQGPQFIFQYYREEENGRGNFPPRFSGLQFPNYSSELNVNALELDDSALYLCASSLPGVRSEAFFGQGTRLTVV.

The table lists this clone with a count of one. This sequence joins TRBV9 and TRBJ1-2; 12 bases agree with TRBD1. The V gene end was trimmed by 3 bases and the J gene end by 0 bases; junction bases not matched to a gene: 12. The CDR3 totals 19 residues. Germline loops: CDR1 SGDLS, CDR2 YYNGEE. CDR3 DNA sequence: TGTGCCAGCAGCGCCTTCCGGGACAGGGGGCCTGCAGCTAACTATGGCTACACCTTC. As protein: CASSAFRDRGPAANYGYTF.

This sequence joins TRBV28 and TRBJ1-3; no clear D. The germline V and J ends were trimmed by 8 bases and 4 bases, with 6 bases remaining between them. The CDR3 is made up of 11 amino acids. Looked up from germline, CDR1 is MDHEN and CDR2 is SYDVKM. For the CDR3, the DNA is TGTGCCAGCCTCTCCGGAAACACCATATATTTT. Its protein is CASLSGNTIYF.

The J gene is TRBJ1-2, the V gene TRBV19, with TRBD1 identical over 7 bases. The germline gives CDR1 LNHDA, CDR2 SQIVND (reference sequence). V was clipped by 3 bases and J by 4 bases; unmatched bases: 5. The CDR3 has 14 amino acids. This chain's CDR3 is CASSISAGGYGYTF. The CDR3, as DNA: TGTGCCAGTAGTATTTCGGCAGGGGGCTATGGCTACACCTTC.

The chain joins TRBV5-1 to TRBJ2-5; weak D call: TRBD2 (6 bases). V lost 4 bases, J lost 2 bases, and 9 bases lay in between. Germline V gives CDR1 SGHRS, CDR2 YFSETQ. There are 13 residues in the CDR3. In DNA form, the CDR3 reads TGCGCCAGCAGCAAAGGACTACAAGAGACCCAGTACTTC. Encoded protein: CASSKGLQETQYF.

The V call is TRBV9, the J call TRBJ1-4; 7 nucleotides align to TRBD1. With V trimmed by 4 bases and J by 4 bases, 10 bases remained unmatched. This CDR3 comprises 16 residues. Germline loops: CDR1 SGDLS, CDR2 YYNGEE. For the CDR3, the DNA is TGTGCCAGCAGCCCTGGAATCCAGGGGGTTAATGAAAAACTGTTTTTT. It codes for CASSPGIQGVNEKLFF.